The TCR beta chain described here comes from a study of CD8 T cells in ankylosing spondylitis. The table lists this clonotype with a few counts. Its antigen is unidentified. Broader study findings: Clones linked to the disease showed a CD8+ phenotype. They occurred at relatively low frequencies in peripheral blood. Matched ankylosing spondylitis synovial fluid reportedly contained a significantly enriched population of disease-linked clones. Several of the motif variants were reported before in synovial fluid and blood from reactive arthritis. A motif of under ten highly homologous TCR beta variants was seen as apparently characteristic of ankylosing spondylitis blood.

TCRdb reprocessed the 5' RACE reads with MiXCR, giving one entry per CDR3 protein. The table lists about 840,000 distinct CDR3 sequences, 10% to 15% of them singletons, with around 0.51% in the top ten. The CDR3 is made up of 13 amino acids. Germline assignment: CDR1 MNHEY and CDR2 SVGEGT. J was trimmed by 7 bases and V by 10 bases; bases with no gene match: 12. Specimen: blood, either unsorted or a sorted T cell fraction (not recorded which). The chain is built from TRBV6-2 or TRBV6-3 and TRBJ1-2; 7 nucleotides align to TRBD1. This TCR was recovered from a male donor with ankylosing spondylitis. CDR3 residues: CATFRTGGSGYTF. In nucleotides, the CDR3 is TGTGCCACCTTCCGGACAGGAGGAAGTGGCTACACCTTC.